The 27 T cell receptor beta chains listed next were all sequenced from one sample in a study of cytomegalovirus exposure and HLA in healthy donors. The PCR ran on 60 Vbeta and 13 Jbeta primers. Generated by immunoSEQ multiplex PCR, the TCRdb table keeps only in-frame clones and is missing some. The sample lists more than 85,000 clones, about two thirds occurring once. The sequenced material came from PBMCs. The receptors come from a woman in her seventies in good health and CMV-seropositive.

V usage is TRBV11-3 and J usage is TRBJ2-1; 10 nucleotides match TRBD2. CDR3 size: 15 residues. V lost 2 bases to trimming and J lost 3 bases; unmatched junction nucleotides: 1. Germline V gives CDR1 SGHNT, CDR2 YENEEA. CDR3 coding DNA: TGTGCCAGCAGCTTAAGACTAGCGGGCTACAATGAGCAGTTCTTC. Amino acid sequence: CASSLRLAGYNEQFF.

J is TRBJ2-1 and V is TRBV10-1; 14 positions match TRBD2. Germline V gives CDR1 WNHNN, CDR2 SYGVQD (reference sequence). V was clipped by 4 bases and J by 8 bases; unmatched bases: 10. This CDR3 contains 17 residues. Written as DNA, the CDR3 is TGCGCCAGCAGTGGGAGACTAGCGGGGGGGCGGGTGGATGAGCAGTTCTTC. As protein: CASSGRLAGGRVDEQFF.

The chain links TRBV6-6 to TRBJ1-2, with D possibly matching TRBD1 (6 bases). Germline CDR1 MNHNY, CDR2 SVGAGI (reference sequence). This CDR3 has 14 residues. Trimming stripped 5 bases from V and 3 bases from J, with 13 bases between. This CDR3 is CASSPWTVDYGYTF. The CDR3 DNA follows: TGTGCCAGCAGTCCCTGGACAGTCGACTATGGCTACACCTTC.

The rearrangement joins TRBV6-1 to TRBJ2-7; D gene ambiguous. The V end was cut by 4 bases, the J end by 5 bases, with 15 bases between. CDR3 length: 14 residues. Germline V gene lookup returns CDR1 MNHNS and CDR2 SASEGT. Here the CDR3 reads CASSGLPAWDEQYF. The CDR3 coding sequence is TGTGCCAGCAGTGGACTCCCCGCTTGGGACGAGCAGTACTTC.

V is TRBV5-4 and J is TRBJ2-3; no firm D call. Germline V gene lookup returns CDR1 SGHNT and CDR2 YYREEE (reference sequence). This CDR3 contains 12 residues. Between the trimmed V and J ends, which lost 10 bases and 5 bases, there was a span of 14 bases. This chain's CDR3 is CACAPRGDTQYF. CDR3 bases: TGTGCCTGCGCACCGCGCGGAGATACGCAGTATTTT.

Points on this clone: This sample includes further DNA sequences coding for the same CDR3. The chain couples TRBV30 to TRBJ2-1; 9 bases agree with TRBD1. Germline-derived CDR1 and CDR2 are GTSNPN and SVGIG (reference sequence). The V and J ends lost 4 bases and 3 bases, in that order; junction bases with no gene match: 7. This CDR3 is 15 amino acids long. The CDR3 DNA sequence: TGTGCCTGGACCCCGGGACAGGGTAGCTACAATGAGCAGTTCTTC. Amino acid sequence: CAWTPGQGSYNEQFF.

The rearrangement uses TRBV5-1 and TRBJ2-3; D possibly corresponds to TRBD1 (5 bases). The germline V gene encodes CDR1 SGHRS and CDR2 YFSETQ. The CDR3 length is 14 residues. The ends were cut back, 2 bases at V and 4 bases at J, with 11 bases in the middle. CDR3 region: CASSFWGRSDTQYF. In DNA, the CDR3 is TGCGCCAGCAGCTTCTGGGGCCGCTCAGATACGCAGTATTTT.

This clone was seen only once. The V call is TRBV18, the J call TRBJ1-1, with D possibly TRBD1 on 5 matching bases. Trimming pared 1 base from V and 1 base from J, leaving 7 bases between. The CDR3 is 14 residues long. CDR1 and CDR2 (germline): KGHSH, LQKENI. Written as DNA, the CDR3 is TGTGCCAGCTCACCACAGACAGAGAACACTGAAGCTTTCTTT. Translated, it gives CASSPQTENTEAFF.

This rearrangement joins TRBV12-1 to TRBJ2-5; TRBD2 is the table's D call and was not checked against the DNA. TRBV12-1 is reported as a pseudogene. The CDR3 contains 13 residues. DNA for the CDR3: TGTGCCAGCAGCGCTAGCCTCCGGGAGACCCAGTACTTC. The encoded protein is CASSASLRETQYF.

The chain recombines TRBV7-6 with TRBJ1-6; D gene ambiguous. Germline V gene data show CDR1 as SGHVS and CDR2 as FNYEAQ. V lost 5 bases to trimming and J lost 9 bases, with 20 bases between them. This CDR3 comprises 16 residues. CDR3 sequence: CASSPAGPGSSSPLHF. The CDR3 coding sequence is TGTGCCAGCAGCCCCGCCGGGCCGGGATCCAGTTCACCCCTCCACTTT.

DNA for the CDR3: TGTGCCAGTAGTGCCTCGGACAGGGGGCTCTACGAGCAGTACTTC. Translated: CASSASDRGLYEQYF. This chain joins TRBV19 and TRBJ2-7; 11 positions agree with TRBD1. Germline V lookup: CDR1 LNHDA, CDR2 SQIVND (reference sequence). The ends lost 5 bases at V and 3 bases at J; junction bases unmatched: 6. CDR3 length: 15 residues.

This chain uses TRBV27 with TRBJ2-7; weak D call: TRBD1 (6 bases). Germline CDR1 and CDR2: MNHEY and SMNVEV (reference sequence). V was shortened by 1 base and J by 1 base, with 11 bases between the two germline ends. The CDR3 sequence is 15 residues long. The CDR3: CASSLWAQGSYEQYF. The CDR3 DNA is TGTGCCAGCAGTTTATGGGCACAGGGATCCTACGAGCAGTACTTC.

This clone has more than one count but fewer than ten. The V and J genes are TRBV7-9 and TRBJ1-1; TRBD1 is a possible D gene (6 bases). V lost 1 base to trimming and J lost 1 base, with 10 bases between them. Per the germline V gene, CDR1 is SEHNR and CDR2 is FQNEAQ (reference sequence). The CDR3 has 15 residues. The CDR3 region is CASSLGSGENTEAFF. The CDR3 DNA is TGTGCCAGCAGCTTAGGGTCAGGGGAGAACACTGAAGCTTTCTTT. Drawing the rest from reference TRBV7-9 and TRBJ1-1, the complete variable domain is DTGVSQNPRHKITKRGQNVTFRCDPISEHNRLYWYRQTLGQGPEFLTYFQNEAQLEKSRLLSDRFSAERPKGSFSTLEIQRTEQGDSAMYLCASSLGSGENTEAFFGQGTRLTVV.

The rearrangement uses TRBV7-9 and TRBJ1-1, with D perhaps TRBD1 (6 bases). Germline CDR1 and CDR2: SEHNR and FQNEAQ (reference sequence). The CDR3 loop spans 16 amino acids. With 4 bases removed from V and 3 bases from J, the gap between germline ends came to 18 bases. The chain's CDR3 is CASSYRAGAGDTEAFF. The CDR3 DNA follows: TGTGCCAGCAGCTATAGGGCGGGGGCTGGGGACACTGAAGCTTTCTTT.

The chain uses TRBV30 and TRBJ1-2; D remains unclear. Germline V lookup: CDR1 GTSNPN, CDR2 SVGIG (reference sequence). Trimming removed 0 bases at V and 14 bases at J, with 16 bases between. The CDR3 spans 12 residues. CDR3 protein: CAWSVLVGAWTF. CDR3 nucleotide sequence: TGTGCCTGGAGTGTACTGGTGGGCGCCTGGACCTTC.

This clone was observed a handful of times. This sequence joins TRBV18 and TRBJ2-3, with D perhaps matching TRBD1 (6 bases). CDR1 KGHSH and CDR2 LQKENI come from the germline V gene. This CDR3 is 14 amino acids long. The germline V and J ends were trimmed by 9 bases and 2 bases, with 15 bases remaining between them. CDR3 loop: CASQTGHYTDTQYF. The CDR3 nucleotides are TGTGCCAGTCAAACAGGGCACTACACAGATACGCAGTATTTT.

Concerning this clone: This specimen includes other DNA sequences encoding the same CDR3. The chain is built from TRBV30 and TRBJ2-5; D possibly corresponds to TRBD2 (5 bases). Germline lookup yields CDR1 GTSNPN and CDR2 SVGIG (reference sequence). The ends were cut back, 3 bases at V and 5 bases at J, with 10 bases in the middle. CDR3 length: 12 amino acids. The CDR3 DNA sequence: TGTGCCTGGAGCGGCCCGGGGGAGACCCAGTACTTC. This sequence encodes CAWSGPGETQYF.

The J gene is TRBJ2-3, the V gene TRBV5-1; TRBD2 matches 9 bases. In germline, CDR1 is SGHRS, CDR2 YFSETQ. V gave up 5 bases and J gave up 0 bases; unmatched junction bases: 4. This CDR3 has 15 residues. CDR3 region: CASRDGLASTDTQYF. As DNA, the CDR3 is TGCGCCAGCAGGGACGGACTAGCGAGCACAGATACGCAGTATTTT.

This clone was picked up a small number of times. The chain joins TRBV10-3 to TRBJ1-2; D uncertain. This CDR3 is 15 amino acids long. Trimming shortened V by 6 bases and J by 2 bases, and 16 bases separated the two germline ends. Germline assignment: CDR1 ENHRY and CDR2 SYGVKD. CDR3 nucleotides: TGTGCCATCAGCCCTGATCCAGGATTCAACTATGGCTACACCTTC. It yields the protein CAISPDPGFNYGYTF.

This clone has just one count. The chain joins TRBV6-5 to TRBJ2-5, with D maybe TRBD1 (5 bases). The V end was cut by 4 bases, the J end by 2 bases, with 11 bases between. Germline V gene sequence: CDR1 MNHEY, CDR2 SVGAGI. This CDR3 contains 14 residues. The CDR3 nucleotides are TGTGCCAGCAGTTTCACAGGATCACAAGAGACCCAGTACTTC. Translated, it gives CASSFTGSQETQYF.

This clone is a singleton in its sample. V usage is TRBV15 and J usage is TRBJ2-5; 8 nucleotides align to TRBD1. The germline CDR1 and CDR2 sequences are LNHNV and YYDKDF (reference sequence). After removal of 6 bases from V and 5 bases from J, the junction contained 8 bases not matched to a gene. The CDR3 has 14 amino acids. CDR3 amino acids: CATSQGALRETQYF. The CDR3 DNA is TGTGCCACCAGTCAGGGGGCGCTTCGGGAGACCCAGTACTTC.

The chain uses TRBV5-8 and TRBJ1-5; maybe TRBD1 (6 bases). V was pared by 1 base and J by 4 bases, with 12 bases between. The CDR3 extends over 15 amino acids. CDR1 and CDR2 (germline): SGHTS, YDEGEE. CDR3 coding DNA: TGTGCCAGCAGCTTGTCCGGGACACTGAATCAGCCCCAGCATTTT. The encoded protein is CASSLSGTLNQPQHF.

This clone was seen more than once but under ten times. This chain uses TRBV5-5 with TRBJ2-1; 7 positions match TRBD1. CDR1 and CDR2 from the germline V gene are SGHKS and YYEKEE (reference sequence). The CDR3 is 15 amino acids. After removal of 5 bases from V and 3 bases from J, the junction contained 8 bases not matched to a gene. The CDR3 DNA sequence: TGTGCCAGCAGGGGCGAGACAGGGATCTACAATGAGCAGTTCTTC. Protein sequence: CASRGETGIYNEQFF.

The chain couples TRBV6-6 to TRBJ1-1, with D possibly matching TRBD1 (6 bases). V gave up 0 bases and J gave up 2 bases, with 7 bases separating them. The CDR3 loop spans 14 amino acids. CDR1 is MNHNY, CDR2 SVGAGI, per germline (reference sequence). CDR3 nucleotide sequence: TGTGCCAGCAGTTACTCCAGGGGTAACACTGAAGCTTTCTTT. Its protein product is CASSYSRGNTEAFF.

V is TRBV10-3 and J is TRBJ2-5; no definite D call. This CDR3 contains 15 residues. V dropped 3 bases and J dropped 5 bases, with 16 bases sitting between them. Germline CDR1 ENHRY, CDR2 SYGVKD. As DNA, the CDR3 is TGTGCCATCAGTGACCCCCCGGCAACGCGGGAGACCCAGTACTTC. It is translated as CAISDPPATRETQYF.

As for this clone: This same CDR3 is encoded by further DNA sequences in the sample. The chain employs TRBV19 and TRBJ1-1, with 9 bases aligning to TRBD1. The V gene end was trimmed by 5 bases and the J gene end by 4 bases; junction bases not matched to a gene: 2. This CDR3 region has 13 residues. Germline lookup yields CDR1 LNHDA and CDR2 SQIVND (reference sequence). The CDR3, as DNA: TGTGCCAGTAGTGACAGGGGGATCACTGAAGCTTTCTTT. It translates to CASSDRGITEAFF.

The V gene is TRBV14, the J gene TRBJ2-4, with a tentative D call TRBD2 (5 bases). CDR3 length: 15 residues. Deletions cut 1 base from V and 0 bases from J, with 7 bases between. The germline V gene has CDR1 SGHDN and CDR2 FVKESK. CDR3 nucleotides: TGTGCCAGCAGCCAAGGGGGAGAAGCCAAAAACATTCAGTACTTC. This translates into CASSQGGEAKNIQYF.